This T cell receptor beta chain was captured by sequencing in a study of blood T cell repertoires in COVID-19. TCRdb keeps only in-frame clones here, not all; method: immunoSEQ multiplex PCR. The repertoire holds about 390,000 clones, with approximately 90% as singletons. CDR3 length equals 16 residues. Trimming stripped 2 bases from V and 0 bases from J, with 14 bases between. The germline gives CDR1 MNHEY, CDR2 SVGEGT. The sequenced material came from PBMCs or T cells enriched from blood (not recorded which). This clonotype was sampled from a woman in her fifties or sixties who had recovered from COVID-19. The chain employs TRBV6-2 or TRBV6-3 and TRBJ2-7; unclear D gene. CDR3 loop: CASSYVPTESSYEQYF. The DNA for the CDR3 is TGTGCCAGCAGTTACGTTCCGACTGAGAGCTCCTACGAGCAGTACTTC.